This TCR beta chain is drawn from a study of blood T cells in healthy people across ages. Findings of the study overall: Observed TCR beta diversity per million T cells went down as age went up. This fall followed a roughly linear course with age.

Worth noting for this clonotype: What it recognizes is unknown. With a much larger clone just one base away, this may be a read error.

Then a second PCR, running roughly 6 to 11 cycles, was carried out with a sample-barcoded 5' primer and a J-beta primer mix. TCRdb re-called the 5' RACE reads through MiXCR, storing one row per CDR3 protein. Among some 640,000 distinct CDR3 sequences, roughly 49% were seen once, and the ten largest hold 25% to 35%. The draw of peripheral blood yielded ten milliliters from each donor. Isolation recovered at least 7 million PBMCs from every sample. The CDR3 runs to 11 residues. The germline V gene has CDR1 SNHLY and CDR2 FYNNEI. Sequenced input: blood. The clonotype was recovered from a woman aged 55-70 years in good health. J is TRBJ2-1 and V is TRBV2; D gene unclear. The CDR3 bases are TGTGCCATCGACATGTACAATGAGGAGTTCTTC. It encodes CAIDMYNEEFF.